This TCR beta chain was obtained from a study of shared clonotypes between healthy human individuals. Approximately 210 ng DNA, tens of thousands of T cell genomes, went into each sorted-subset replicate PCR. Data came from immunoSEQ multiplex PCR; TCRdb stores just in-frame clones and leaves some out. Of about 800,000 clones detected, approximately 97% appear once; the ten largest clones hold around 0.25%. The germline V gene encodes CDR1 SGDLS and CDR2 YYNGEE. With V trimmed by 0 bases and J by 3 bases, 8 bases remained unmatched. The CDR3 extends over 16 amino acids. CD45RO-negative CD8 cells positively selected for CCR7 made up the naive population, which excluded terminally differentiated effector memory CD45RA+ cells.

This chain links TRBV9 with TRBJ2-5, with 7 nucleotides matching TRBD2. Sequenced input: naive CD8+ T cells sorted from blood. This receptor was obtained from a man aged 25 to 45 in good health. This chain's CDR3 is CASSVAVTSEKETQYF. CDR3 bases: TGTGCCAGCAGCGTAGCCGTCACTAGCGAAAAAGAGACCCAGTACTTC.